The present TCR beta chain was sequenced within a study of blood T cell repertoires in COVID-19. Study-level information: Specimens from acute and convalescent COVID-19 originated in the United States, Italy and Spain. PBMCs, B-cell-depleted T cells, or T cells provided the cDNA or gDNA that made up the material.

Per the original data handling: Reference gene primers were amplified, and this amplification served to estimate nucleated cell counts. The protocol was immunoSEQ multiplex PCR, while the TCRdb copy is restricted to in-frame clones and leaves out a portion. The V and J calls and clone size come from that table; D and trimming were worked out from the DNA. The sample has approximately 270,000 clones, approximately 85% seen once; the top ten hold approximately 10%. V lost 5 bases, J lost 0 bases, and 8 bases lay in between. Germline V gene sequence: CDR1 KGHSH, CDR2 LQKENI. CDR3 length equals 14 residues. Comment on this clone: Additional DNA sequences in this sample encode the identical CDR3.

J is TRBJ1-5 and V is TRBV18; possible D gene TRBD1, 5 bases. Sequenced input: peripheral blood. This clonotype originated in a woman aged 65 to 85 with acute or convalescent COVID-19. The CDR3 DNA reads as TGTGCCAGCTCAGGGGGGAATAGCAATCAGCCCCAGCATTTT. This encodes CASSGGNSNQPQHF.